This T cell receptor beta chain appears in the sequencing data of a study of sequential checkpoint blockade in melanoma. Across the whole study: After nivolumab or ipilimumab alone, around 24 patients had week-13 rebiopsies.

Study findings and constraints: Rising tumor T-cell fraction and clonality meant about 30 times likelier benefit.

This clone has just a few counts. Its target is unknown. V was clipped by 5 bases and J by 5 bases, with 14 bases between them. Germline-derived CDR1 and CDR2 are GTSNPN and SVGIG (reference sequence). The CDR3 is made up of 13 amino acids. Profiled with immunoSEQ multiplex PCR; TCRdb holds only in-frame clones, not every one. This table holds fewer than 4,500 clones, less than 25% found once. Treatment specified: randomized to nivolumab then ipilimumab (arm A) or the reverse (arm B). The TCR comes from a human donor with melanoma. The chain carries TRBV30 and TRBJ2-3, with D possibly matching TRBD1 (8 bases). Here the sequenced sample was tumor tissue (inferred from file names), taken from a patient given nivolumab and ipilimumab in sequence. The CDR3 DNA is TGTGCCTGGGGGAGGGACAGGCAAGATACGCAGTATTTT. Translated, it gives CAWGRDRQDTQYF.